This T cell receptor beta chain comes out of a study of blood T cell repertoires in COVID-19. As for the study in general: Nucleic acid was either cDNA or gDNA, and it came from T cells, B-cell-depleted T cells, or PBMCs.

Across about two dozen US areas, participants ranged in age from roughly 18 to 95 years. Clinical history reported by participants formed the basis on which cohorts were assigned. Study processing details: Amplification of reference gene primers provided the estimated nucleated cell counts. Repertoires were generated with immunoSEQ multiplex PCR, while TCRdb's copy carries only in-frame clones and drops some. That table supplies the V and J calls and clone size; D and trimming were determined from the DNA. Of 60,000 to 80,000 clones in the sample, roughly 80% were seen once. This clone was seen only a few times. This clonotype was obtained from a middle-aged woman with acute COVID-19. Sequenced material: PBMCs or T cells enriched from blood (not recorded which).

The CDR3 coding sequence is TGTGCCAGCAGTCCCCAAGGACAGGGGTGGACTGAAGCTTTCTTT. It yields the protein CASSPQGQGWTEAFF. This chain uses TRBV27 with TRBJ1-1; TRBD1 matches at 9 bases. V gave up 5 bases and J gave up 5 bases; unmatched junction bases: 9. This CDR3 is built from 15 residues. Germline lookup yields CDR1 MNHEY and CDR2 SMNVEV (reference sequence).